This TCR beta chain was obtained from a study of blood T cell repertoires in COVID-19. Study background: Material from acute and convalescent COVID-19 was sourced from the United States, Italy and Spain.

Trimming removed 7 bases from V and 7 bases from J, with 14 bases in between. The germline gives CDR1 LNHDA, CDR2 SQIVND (reference sequence). There are 13 residues in the CDR3. Per the study methods: Reference gene primer amplification in the assay estimated nucleated cell counts. Assay used: immunoSEQ multiplex PCR; TCRdb lists only in-frame clones, some missing. Clone size and the V and J calls come from that table; the DNA yielded D and trimming. Of roughly 200,000 clones detected, around three quarters appear once; the ten largest clones hold 5% to 8.5%. The TCR sequence derives from a man in his 70s with active or convalescent COVID-19. The sample was peripheral blood. The chain is built from TRBV19 and TRBJ1-3; D gene uncertain. The CDR3 reads CASTRTAGNTIYF. CDR3 DNA sequence: TGTGCCAGTACCAGGACTGCGGGCAACACCATATATTTT. Drawing the rest from reference TRBV19 and TRBJ1-3, the complete variable domain is DGGITQSPKYLFRKEGQNVTLSCEQNLNHDAMYWYRQDPGQGLRLIYYSQIVNDFQKGDIAEGYSVSREKKESFPLTVTSAQKNPTAFYLCASTRTAGNTIYFGEGSWLTVV.